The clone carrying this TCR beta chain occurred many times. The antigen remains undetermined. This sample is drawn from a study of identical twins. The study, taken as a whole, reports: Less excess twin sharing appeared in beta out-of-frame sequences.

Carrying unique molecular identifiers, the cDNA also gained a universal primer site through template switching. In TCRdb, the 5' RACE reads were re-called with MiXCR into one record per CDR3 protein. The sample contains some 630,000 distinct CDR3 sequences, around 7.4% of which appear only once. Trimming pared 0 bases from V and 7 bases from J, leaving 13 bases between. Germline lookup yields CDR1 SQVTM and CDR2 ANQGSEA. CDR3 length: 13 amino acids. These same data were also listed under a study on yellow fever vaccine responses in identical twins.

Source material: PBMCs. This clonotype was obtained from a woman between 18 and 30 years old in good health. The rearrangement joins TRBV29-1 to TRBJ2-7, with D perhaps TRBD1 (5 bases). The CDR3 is CSVEDLMAGEQYF. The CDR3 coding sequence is TGCAGCGTTGAAGATCTTATGGCAGGGGAGCAGTACTTC.